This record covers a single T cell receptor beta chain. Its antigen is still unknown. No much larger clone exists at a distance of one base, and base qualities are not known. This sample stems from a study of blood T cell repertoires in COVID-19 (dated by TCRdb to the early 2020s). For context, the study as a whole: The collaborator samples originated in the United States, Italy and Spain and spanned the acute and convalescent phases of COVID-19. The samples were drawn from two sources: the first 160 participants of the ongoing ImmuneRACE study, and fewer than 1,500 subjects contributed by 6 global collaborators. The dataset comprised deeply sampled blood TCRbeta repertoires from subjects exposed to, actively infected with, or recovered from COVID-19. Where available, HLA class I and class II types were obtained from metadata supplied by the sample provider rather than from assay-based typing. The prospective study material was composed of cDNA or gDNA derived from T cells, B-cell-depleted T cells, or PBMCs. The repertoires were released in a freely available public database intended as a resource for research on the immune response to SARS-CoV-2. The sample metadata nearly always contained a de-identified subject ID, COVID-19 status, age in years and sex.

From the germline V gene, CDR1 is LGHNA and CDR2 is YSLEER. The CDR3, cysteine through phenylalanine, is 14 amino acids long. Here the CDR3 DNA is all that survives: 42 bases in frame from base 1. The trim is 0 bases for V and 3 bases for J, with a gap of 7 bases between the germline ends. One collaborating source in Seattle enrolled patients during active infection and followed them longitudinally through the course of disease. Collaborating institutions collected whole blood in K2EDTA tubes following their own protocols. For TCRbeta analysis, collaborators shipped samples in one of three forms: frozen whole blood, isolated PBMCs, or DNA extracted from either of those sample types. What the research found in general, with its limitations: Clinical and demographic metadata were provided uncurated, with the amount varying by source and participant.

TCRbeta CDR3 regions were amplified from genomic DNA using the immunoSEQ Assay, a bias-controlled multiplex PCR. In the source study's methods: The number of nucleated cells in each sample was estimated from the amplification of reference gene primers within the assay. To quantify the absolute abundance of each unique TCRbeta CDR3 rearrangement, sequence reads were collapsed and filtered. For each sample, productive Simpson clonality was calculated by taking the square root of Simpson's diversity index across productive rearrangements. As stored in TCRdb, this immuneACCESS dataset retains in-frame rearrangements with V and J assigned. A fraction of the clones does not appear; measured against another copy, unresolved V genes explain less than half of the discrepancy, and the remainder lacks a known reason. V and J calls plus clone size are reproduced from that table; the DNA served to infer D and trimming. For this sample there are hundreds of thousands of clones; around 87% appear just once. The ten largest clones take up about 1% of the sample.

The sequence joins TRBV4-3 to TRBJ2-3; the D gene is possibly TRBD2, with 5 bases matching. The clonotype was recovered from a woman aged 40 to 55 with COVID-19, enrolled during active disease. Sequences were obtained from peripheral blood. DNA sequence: TGCGCCAGCAGCCAAGATGCGGGTACAGATACGCAGTATTTT. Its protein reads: CASSQDAGTDTQYF.